This TCR beta chain is from a study of glioma-infiltrating T cells after dendritic cell vaccination. This sample's time point: after dendritic cell vaccination, including at tumor progression/relapse. Per germline, CDR1 SGHVS and CDR2 FNYEAQ. The CDR3 consists of 14 residues. The ends were cut back, 7 bases at V and 0 bases at J, with 9 bases in the middle. The method was immunoSEQ multiplex PCR; TCRdb's version includes in-frame clones alone and lacks a portion of them. The sample lists 75,000 to 85,000 clones; around 90% were seen once. This clonotype was obtained from a human donor with glioblastoma. V is TRBV7-6 and J is TRBJ2-2; D remains ambiguous. Here the sequenced sample was blood, taken after dendritic cell vaccination. The CDR3 loop is CASMASTNTGELFF. CDR3 coding DNA: TGTGCCAGCATGGCCTCCACGAACACCGGGGAGCTGTTTTTT.